This record covers a single T cell receptor (beta chain). Its antigen remains unidentified. No per-base quality is available; no much larger clone lies one base away. During the collection period, no infections or other immune events were recorded for the healthy donors. Healthy-donor blood repertoires served as a training cohort to calibrate time-dependent variance in a beta-binomial model of T-cell clone differential abundance. There were about ten healthy donors in the training cohort, of whom 3 were female and 7 were male. On average the donors were around 39 years old, and their ages spanned roughly 29 to 70 years. Whole blood from each healthy donor was obtained from a commercial supplier and was collected at three time points 2 to 3 weeks apart. Genomic DNA was extracted from unsorted whole blood for immunosequencing. Measured from the cysteine to the phenylalanine, the CDR3 is 16 residues long. Only the CDR3 portion is preserved as DNA: 48 bases, with reading frame beginning at the first base. From the germline V gene, CDR1 is MGHRA and CDR2 is YSYEKL. V is clipped by 2 bases and J by 1 base, and the sequence between their germline boundaries is 12 bases long.

The immunoSEQ Assay, which relies on bias-controlled multiplex PCR amplification of genomic DNA, was used to profile TCRbeta CDR3 regions. The authors' analysis ran thus. To quantify the absolute abundance of each unique TCRbeta CDR3 region, the sequences were collapsed and filtered. Differential abundance was tested with a binomial (Fisher-equivalent) model and with a beta-binomial model adding time-dependent variance fitted from healthy donors. Any clone with fewer than 5 combined templates was excluded, and a clone was called differentially abundant if its Benjamini-Hochberg FDR was below 0.01. Beta-binomial variance was modeled as a function of total template count across the two samples using the form v = (b*log(k)+a)^2. TCRdb provides this immuneACCESS table in a form limited to in-frame rearrangements. Some clones are lacking; in checked studies, under half of them reflect an unresolved V gene, and why the rest are absent is not known. V and J calls plus clone size are reproduced from that table; the DNA served to infer D and trimming. In this sample the table shows 50,000 to 70,000 clones, roughly 86% of which occur a single time. 4.7% of the sample lies in the top ten.

This sample is part of a study of identifying expanded T cells in peripheral blood (dated by TCRdb to the late 2010s). Broadly, across the study: Technical replicates were generated by sequencing separate aliquots of the same genomic DNA pool, with four replicates compared pairwise. Study-wide conclusions, independent of this receptor: Across all healthy-donor time intervals, the beta-binomial model significantly cut both the number of clones called differentially abundant and the false-positive rate. The binomial model flagged approximately 1.2 differentially abundant clones between technical replicates but about 15 over around two weeks and approximately 18 over approximately four weeks. Variance in clone template counts between approximately two-week samples significantly increased with total template count across all healthy donors. It was expected by the authors that biological variance in healthy repertoires might increase further over much longer intervals, such as months to years.

The source of this sequence is a person aged 18 to 70 in good health. Specimen: blood. The V and J segments used are TRBV4-1 and TRBJ1-5; too little of a D gene remains to name it. The bases read TGCGCCAGCAGCCAATCTTCGGCACTGAGCAATCAGCCCCAGCATTTT. The translation is CASSQSSALSNQPQHF.